This TCR beta chain was sequenced during a study of blood T cell repertoires in COVID-19. Looking at the study overall: Donors in the United States, Italy and Spain gave samples during acute or convalescent COVID-19. Sample material is recorded as cDNA or gDNA derived from T cells, B-cell-depleted T cells, or PBMCs.

Authors' data handling: The assay estimated nucleated cells by amplifying reference gene primers. Using immunoSEQ multiplex PCR, the repertoire was profiled, and TCRdb retains in-frame clones only, with some absent. V, J and clone size are taken as reported in that table, and D and trimming were inferred from the DNA itself. The profile shows some 170,000 clones, around 85% of them singletons. The V gene end was trimmed by 6 bases and the J gene end by 0 bases; junction bases not matched to a gene: 5. CDR3 length equals 16 residues. The germline V gene encodes CDR1 SNHLY and CDR2 FYNNEI. This clone was counted a single time.

Material: peripheral blood. The rearrangement joins TRBV2 to TRBJ2-7; 13 bases line up with TRBD2. The sequence derives from a man in his sixties with active or convalescent COVID-19. The CDR3 nucleotides are TGTGCCAGCAGCGATGGGACTAGCGGGAACTCCTACGAGCAGTACTTC. Translated: CASSDGTSGNSYEQYF.